The rows below give T cell receptor beta chains drawn from one sample of a study of identical twins. A single record per CDR3 protein comes from TCRdb applying MiXCR to the 5' RACE reads. The sample yields around 480,000 distinct CDR3 sequences, 13% to 15% seen once. Another study also made use of these data, one on yellow fever vaccine responses in identical twins.

What was sequenced was CD4+ T cells sorted from blood. These TCRs come from a woman aged 18-30 years in good health. Both conserved end residues are part of each CDR3. Each record gives: D gene, clone size, J gene, V gene, CDR3 protein, CDR3 DNA. D genes are given only for firm matches. Not every row has a clone size; where given, it reads once, few, many or a size class.

>TRBD2|few|TRBJ2-1|TRBV24-1
CATSSAGVGSYNEQFF
TGTGCCACCAGTTCAGCGGGAGTTGGGTCCTACAATGAGCAGTTCTTC
>TRBD1|few|TRBJ2-6|TRBV29-1
CSVEKGTGGTGANVLTF
TGCAGCGTTGAGAAGGGGACAGGGGGCACTGGGGCCAACGTCCTGACTTTC
>TRBD1|many|TRBJ2-1|TRBV5-1
CASSLAGQGVNEQFF
TGCGCCAGCAGCTTGGCAGGACAGGGAGTCAATGAGCAGTTCTTC
>-|-|TRBJ2-7|TRBV10-3
CAISERAPSYEQYF
TGTGCCATCAGTGAGAGGGCCCCCTCCTACGAGCAGTACTTC
>TRBD1|-|TRBJ2-7|TRBV20-1
CSASRDRGTYEQYF
TGCAGTGCCAGCCGGGACAGGGGTACCTACGAGCAGTACTTC
>-|few|TRBJ2-7|TRBV29-1
CSGGSAYEQYF
TGCAGCGGGGGGTCGGCCTACGAGCAGTACTTC
>-|many|TRBJ2-7|TRBV4-3
CASSQGGGTLSYEQYF
TGCGCCAGCAGCCAAGGAGGCGGGACCCTTTCCTACGAGCAGTACTTC
>TRBD2|few|TRBJ2-1|TRBV6-1
CASRRRPGGANEQFF
TGTGCCAGCAGAAGACGCCCCGGGGGGGCTAATGAGCAGTTCTTC
>-|-|TRBJ2-2|TRBV30
CAWSVGDGPGRTGELFF
TGTGCCTGGAGTGTGGGAGATGGGCCAGGGCGGACCGGTGAGCTGTTTTTT
>TRBD2|few|TRBJ2-7|TRBV20-1
CSASRTGAGAYEQYF
TGCAGTGCTAGCCGGACCGGGGCGGGGGCCTACGAGCAGTACTTC
>TRBD2|-|TRBJ2-1|TRBV5-1
CASKGLAGGDEQFF
TGCGCCAGCAAGGGACTAGCGGGGGGGGACGAGCAGTTCTTC
>-|-|TRBJ1-6|TRBV28
CASSPSKGVNSPLHF
TGTGCCAGCAGTCCATCAAAGGGGGTCAATTCACCCCTCCACTTT
>TRBD2|-|TRBJ2-3|TRBV6-1
CASSAGTGGGLTDTQYF
TGTGCCAGCAGCGCGGGGACTGGCGGGGGTCTAACAGATACGCAGTATTTT
>TRBD2|-|TRBJ2-3|TRBV14
CASSQGEGKGTDTQYF
TGTGCCAGCAGCCAGGGGGAGGGGAAGGGCACAGATACGCAGTATTTT
>-|many|TRBJ2-1|TRBV29-1
CSVEGGFHDNEQFF
TGCAGCGTTGAGGGGGGTTTCCATGACAATGAGCAGTTCTTC
>-|-|TRBJ2-2|TRBV18
CASSFGQARTGELFF
TGTGCCAGCTCCTTTGGTCAGGCGAGGACCGGGGAGCTGTTTTTT
>-|few|TRBJ2-5|TRBV11-2
CASSKQGWETQYF
TGTGCCAGCAGTAAACAGGGCTGGGAGACCCAGTACTTC
>-|many|TRBJ1-4|TRBV5-1
CASSNQGDKEKLFF
TGCGCCAGCAGCAACCAAGGGGATAAGGAAAAACTGTTTTTT
>-|-|TRBJ2-1|TRBV11-2
CASSLGSPDPSNNEQFF
TGTGCCAGCAGCTTAGGGTCTCCAGACCCCTCTAACAATGAGCAGTTCTTC
>-|-|TRBJ2-5|TRBV14
CASSPGRTQYF
TGTGCCAGCAGCCCGGGCCGGACCCAGTACTTC
>-|many|TRBJ2-1|TRBV5-1
CASSLGGLSSYNEQFF
TGCGCCAGCAGCTTGGGGGGACTGAGCTCCTACAATGAGCAGTTCTTC
>-|-|TRBJ2-2|TRBV20-1
CSAPRGGAWTGELFF
TGCAGTGCCCCGAGGGGGGGGGCCTGGACCGGGGAGCTGTTTTTT
>TRBD1|-|TRBJ2-7|TRBV11-2
CASRTIQGSYEQYF
TGTGCCAGCAGGACCATACAGGGGTCCTACGAGCAGTACTTC
>TRBD1|few|TRBJ2-3|TRBV24-1
CATSEPGQPVDTQYF
TGTGCCACCAGTGAACCGGGACAGCCCGTAGATACGCAGTATTTT
>TRBD1|-|TRBJ2-2|TRBV11-2
CASSSWTGFTGELFF
TGTGCCAGCAGCTCCTGGACAGGATTTACCGGGGAGCTGTTTTTT
>-|few|TRBJ2-7|TRBV28
CASSGWGRDNF
TGTGCCAGCAGTGGGTGGGGCAGGGACAACTTC
>TRBD2|-|TRBJ2-3|TRBV12-3/TRBV12-4
CASSPSGRIGTDTQYF
TGTGCCAGCAGTCCTAGCGGGAGGATTGGGACAGATACGCAGTATTTT
>-|few|TRBJ2-7|TRBV20-1
CSAWVVGEVQYF
TGCAGTGCTTGGGTAGTCGGAGAAGTACAGTACTTC
>-|many|TRBJ2-5|TRBV5-1
CASSLEPQETQYF
TGCGCCAGCAGCTTGGAACCACAAGAGACCCAGTACTTC
>-|few|TRBJ1-2|TRBV2
CASSVERGKGYTF
TGTGCCAGCAGCGTTGAGAGGGGGAAGGGCTACACCTTC
>TRBD2|-|TRBJ2-3|TRBV6-2/TRBV6-3
CASSPGAGTTETQYF
TGTGCCAGCAGTCCAGGAGCGGGAACCACAGAAACGCAGTATTTT
>-|few|TRBJ2-6|TRBV6-5
CATNSGRIGANVLTF
TGTGCCACCAATTCGGGGCGAATTGGGGCCAACGTCCTGACTTTC
>-|-|TRBJ2-1|TRBV27
CASSFDVSGAGNEQFF
TGTGCCAGCAGCTTCGACGTCTCCGGGGCTGGGAATGAGCAGTTCTTC
>TRBD1|-|TRBJ2-1|TRBV30
CAWRDRGNEQFF
TGTGCCTGGAGGGACAGGGGGAATGAGCAGTTCTTC
>TRBD1|few|TRBJ1-1|TRBV3-1
CASSQRLTGDTEAFF
TGTGCCAGCAGCCAACGATTGACAGGGGACACTGAAGCTTTCTTT
>TRBD1|-|TRBJ1-1|TRBV12-3/TRBV12-4
CASSHPDRATEAFF
TGTGCCAGCAGTCACCCGGACAGGGCCACTGAAGCTTTCTTT
>-|few|TRBJ2-7|TRBV20-1
CSALAESPSYEQYF
TGCAGTGCCCTAGCTGAAAGTCCCTCCTACGAGCAGTACTTC
>-|-|TRBJ1-2|TRBV12-3/TRBV12-4
CASSSGQFNYGYTF
TGTGCCAGCAGCTCTGGACAATTTAACTATGGCTACACCTTC
>-|few|TRBJ2-5|TRBV24-1
CATSDPQGNQETQYF
TGTGCCACCAGTGATCCTCAGGGCAACCAAGAGACCCAGTACTTC
>-|-|TRBJ2-7|TRBV27
CASSLYPPFRPASSYEQYF
TGTGCCAGCAGTTTATACCCCCCGTTTCGGCCCGCGAGCTCCTACGAGCAGTACTTC
>-|-|TRBJ2-7|TRBV3-1
CASSPGHRVGEQYF
TGTGCCAGCAGCCCGGGACACAGGGTTGGCGAGCAGTACTTC
>-|-|TRBJ2-7|TRBV7-8
CASSLRNDGEQYF
TGTGCCAGCAGCTTAAGGAACGACGGGGAGCAGTACTTC
>TRBD2|few|TRBJ2-7|TRBV15
CATSRDLARTSGKTFSYEQYF
TGTGCCACCAGCAGAGATCTGGCCCGGACTAGCGGGAAGACCTTTTCCTACGAGCAGTACTTC
>TRBD2|-|TRBJ2-1|TRBV20-1
CSAVTLAGNYNEQFF
TGCAGTGCTGTTACACTAGCGGGGAACTACAATGAGCAGTTCTTC